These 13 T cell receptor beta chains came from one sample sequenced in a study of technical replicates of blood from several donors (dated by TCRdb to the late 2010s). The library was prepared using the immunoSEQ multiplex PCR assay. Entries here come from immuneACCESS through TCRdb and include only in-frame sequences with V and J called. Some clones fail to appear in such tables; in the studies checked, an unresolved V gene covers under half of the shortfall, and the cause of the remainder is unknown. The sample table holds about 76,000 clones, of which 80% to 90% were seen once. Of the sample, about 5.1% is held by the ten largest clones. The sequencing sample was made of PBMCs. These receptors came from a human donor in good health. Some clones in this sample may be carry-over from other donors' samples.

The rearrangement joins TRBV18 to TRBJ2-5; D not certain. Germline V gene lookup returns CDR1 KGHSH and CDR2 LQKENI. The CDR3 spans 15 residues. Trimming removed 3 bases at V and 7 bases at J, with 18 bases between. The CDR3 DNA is TGTGCCAGCTCACCCGATCACGGGTACCTCTGGACCCAGTACTTC. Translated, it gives CASSPDHGYLWTQYF.

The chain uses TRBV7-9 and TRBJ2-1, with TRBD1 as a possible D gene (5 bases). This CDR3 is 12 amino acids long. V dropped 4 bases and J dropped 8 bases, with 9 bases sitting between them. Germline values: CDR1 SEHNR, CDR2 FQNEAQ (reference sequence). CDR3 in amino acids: CASSSIGDEQFF. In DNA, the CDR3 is TGTGCCAGCAGCTCGATAGGGGATGAGCAGTTCTTC.

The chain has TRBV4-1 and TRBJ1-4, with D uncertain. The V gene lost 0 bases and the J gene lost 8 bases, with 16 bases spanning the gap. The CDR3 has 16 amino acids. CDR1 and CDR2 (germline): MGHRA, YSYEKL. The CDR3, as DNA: TGCGCCAGCAGCCAAGATGAGGACTCCTTAGGCGAAAAACTGTTTTTT. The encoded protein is CASSQDEDSLGEKLFF.

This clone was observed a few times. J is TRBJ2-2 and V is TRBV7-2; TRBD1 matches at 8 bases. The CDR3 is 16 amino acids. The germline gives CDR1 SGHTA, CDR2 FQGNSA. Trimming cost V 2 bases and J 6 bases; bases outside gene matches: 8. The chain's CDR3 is CASSLFGRGQSGELFF. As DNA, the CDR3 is TGTGCCAGCAGCTTATTTGGCAGGGGGCAGTCCGGGGAGCTGTTTTTT.

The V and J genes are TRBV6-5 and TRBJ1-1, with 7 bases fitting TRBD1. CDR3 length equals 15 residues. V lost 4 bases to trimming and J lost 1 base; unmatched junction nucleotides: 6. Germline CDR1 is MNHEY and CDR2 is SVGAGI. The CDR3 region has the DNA TGTGCCAGCAGTTCGCGATGGACAGGGAACACTGAAGCTTTCTTT. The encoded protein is CASSSRWTGNTEAFF.

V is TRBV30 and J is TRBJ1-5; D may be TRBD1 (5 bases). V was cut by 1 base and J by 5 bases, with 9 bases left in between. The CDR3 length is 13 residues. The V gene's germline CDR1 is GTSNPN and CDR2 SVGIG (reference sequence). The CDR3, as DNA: TGTGCCTGGAGTGAGGGGCGAGATCAGCCCCAGCATTTT. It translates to CAWSEGRDQPQHF.

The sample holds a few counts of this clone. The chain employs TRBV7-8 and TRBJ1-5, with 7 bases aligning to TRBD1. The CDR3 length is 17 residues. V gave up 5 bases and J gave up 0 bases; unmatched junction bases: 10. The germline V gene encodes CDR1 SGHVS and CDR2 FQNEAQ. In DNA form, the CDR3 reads TGTGCCAGCAGCCGAGGGGGCTCGACCTATAGCAATCAGCCCCAGCATTTT. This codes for CASSRGGSTYSNQPQHF.

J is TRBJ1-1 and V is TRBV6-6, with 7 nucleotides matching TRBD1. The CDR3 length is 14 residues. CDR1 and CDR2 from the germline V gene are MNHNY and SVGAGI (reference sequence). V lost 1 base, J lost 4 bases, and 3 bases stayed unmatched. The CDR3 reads CASSYFQGGTEAFF. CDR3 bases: TGTGCCAGCAGTTACTTCCAGGGGGGCACTGAAGCTTTCTTT.

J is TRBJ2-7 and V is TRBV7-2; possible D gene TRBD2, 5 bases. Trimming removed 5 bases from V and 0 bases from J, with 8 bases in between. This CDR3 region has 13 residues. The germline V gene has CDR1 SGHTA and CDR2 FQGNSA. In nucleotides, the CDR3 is TGTGCCAGCAGCCCCGCGGGCTCCTACGAGCAGTACTTC. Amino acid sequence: CASSPAGSYEQYF.

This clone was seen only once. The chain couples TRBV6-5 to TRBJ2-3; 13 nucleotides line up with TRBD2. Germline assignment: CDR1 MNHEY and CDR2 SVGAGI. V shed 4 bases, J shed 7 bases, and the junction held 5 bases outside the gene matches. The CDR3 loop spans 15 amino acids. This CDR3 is CASSSGLAGLNTQYF. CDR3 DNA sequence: TGTGCCAGCAGTTCGGGACTAGCGGGATTAAATACGCAGTATTTT.

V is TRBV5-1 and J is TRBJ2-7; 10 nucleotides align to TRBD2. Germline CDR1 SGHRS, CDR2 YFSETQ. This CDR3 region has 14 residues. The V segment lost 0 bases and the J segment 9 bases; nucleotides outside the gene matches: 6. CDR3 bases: TGCGCCAGCAGCTTGGAACTAGCGGGAACGTCGCAGTACTTC. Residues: CASSLELAGTSQYF.

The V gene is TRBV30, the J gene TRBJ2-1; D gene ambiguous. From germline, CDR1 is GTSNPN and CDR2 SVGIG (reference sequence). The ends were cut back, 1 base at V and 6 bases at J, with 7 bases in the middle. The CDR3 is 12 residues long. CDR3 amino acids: CAWSAVGNEQFF. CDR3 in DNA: TGTGCCTGGAGTGCCGTCGGCAATGAGCAGTTCTTC.

The CDR3 region is CASSDWTSTDTQYF. CDR3 in DNA: TGTGCCAGCAGTGACTGGACTAGCACAGATACGCAGTATTTT. This chain links TRBV2 with TRBJ2-3; possible D gene TRBD2, 5 bases. The germline V gene encodes CDR1 SNHLY and CDR2 FYNNEI. The V gene lost 3 bases and the J gene lost 0 bases, with 7 bases spanning the gap. CDR3 length: 14 amino acids.